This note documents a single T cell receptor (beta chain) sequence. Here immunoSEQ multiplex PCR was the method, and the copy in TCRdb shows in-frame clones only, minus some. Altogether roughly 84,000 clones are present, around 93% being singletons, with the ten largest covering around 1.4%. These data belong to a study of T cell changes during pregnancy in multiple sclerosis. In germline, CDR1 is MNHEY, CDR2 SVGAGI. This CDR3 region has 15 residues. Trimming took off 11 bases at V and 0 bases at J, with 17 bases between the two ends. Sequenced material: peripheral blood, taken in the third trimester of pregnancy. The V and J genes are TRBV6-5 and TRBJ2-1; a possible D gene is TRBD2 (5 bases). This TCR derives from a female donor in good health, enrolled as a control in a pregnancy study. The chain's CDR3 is CASRERTGSYNEQFF. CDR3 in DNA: TGTGCCTCAAGGGAGCGGACCGGCTCCTACAATGAGCAGTTCTTC.